One and the same sample provided the 14 T cell receptor beta chains below, sequenced in a study of blood T cell repertoires in COVID-19. Repertoires were generated with immunoSEQ multiplex PCR, while TCRdb's copy carries only in-frame clones and drops some. The sample includes about 90,000 clones, about nine tenths of them seen just once. Sequencing was carried out using peripheral blood. These receptors were collected from a male donor with acute or convalescent COVID-19.

The chain recombines TRBV6-6 with TRBJ2-7, with D possibly matching TRBD1 (6 bases). The CDR3 runs 14 residues. V lost 1 base and J lost 1, with 8 bases in between. Germline V gene sequence: CDR1 MNHNY, CDR2 SVGAGI (reference sequence). The CDR3 sequence is CASSYLGQSYEQYF. In DNA, the CDR3 is TGTGCCAGCAGTTACTTAGGACAGTCCTACGAGCAGTACTTC.

This clone has just a few counts. The rearrangement links TRBV6-6 to TRBJ2-3, with a possible D match to TRBD2 (7 bases). Germline-derived CDR1 and CDR2 are MNHNY and SVGAGI (reference sequence). CDR3 length: 15 amino acids. V shed 6 bases and J shed 2 bases, with 15 bases lying between them. The CDR3 loop is CASSRGDTPTDTQYF. CDR3 nucleotides: TGTGCCAGCAGCCGGGGGGACACCCCCACAGATACGCAGTATTTT.

The V call is TRBV19, the J call TRBJ1-1; 7 nucleotides align to TRBD1. Germline CDR1 reads LNHDA; CDR2 reads SQIVND (reference sequence). The CDR3 contains 13 residues. Trimming cost V 5 bases and J 5 bases; bases outside gene matches: 5. The CDR3 DNA reads TGTGCCAGTAGTCAACAGGGGAGGACTGAAGCTTTCTTT. This translates into CASSQQGRTEAFF.

The V gene is TRBV7-8, the J gene TRBJ2-3; 8 positions agree with TRBD1. J gave up 1 base and V 8 bases, and 5 bases lay outside the gene matches. Germline CDR1 reads SGHVS; CDR2 reads FQNEAQ. The CDR3 runs to 14 residues. The CDR3 region is CASGQGAGTDTQYF. The CDR3 nucleotides are TGTGCCAGCGGGCAGGGGGCAGGCACAGATACGCAGTATTTT.

The gene calls are TRBV19 and TRBJ1-5, with D unclear. Trimming removed 3 bases from V and 3 bases from J, with 9 bases in between. Per the germline V gene, CDR1 is LNHDA and CDR2 is SQIVND (reference sequence). The CDR3 sequence is 14 residues long. The CDR3 coding sequence is TGTGCCAGTAGTATGCAGATCCACAATCAGCCCCAGCATTTT. Translated, it gives CASSMQIHNQPQHF.

This rearrangement joins TRBV3-1 (or the pseudogene TRBV3-2) to TRBJ1-6; 11 bases fit TRBD1. CDR3 length: 17 amino acids. Germline V gene data show CDR1 as LGHDT and CDR2 as YNNKEL (reference sequence). The V segment lost 1 base and the J segment 7 bases; nucleotides outside the gene matches: 6. CDR3 nucleotides: TGTGCCAGCAGCCAAGCGGGGACAGGGGGGGGCAATTCACCCCTCCACTTT. It specifies CASSQAGTGGGNSPLHF.

This rearrangement joins TRBV5-1 to TRBJ1-2, with D possibly being TRBD1 (5 bases). Looked up from germline, CDR1 is SGHRS and CDR2 is YFSETQ. This CDR3 is built from 14 residues. V lost 6 bases, J lost 4 bases, and 16 bases lay in between. DNA of the CDR3: TGCGCCAGCACCGAAAGGGGTCCTGGCTATGGCTACACCTTC. It codes for CASTERGPGYGYTF.

This clone showed up just once. The chain employs TRBV7-9 and TRBJ1-2; 9 nucleotides match TRBD1. The CDR3 sequence is 15 residues long. Unmatched junction bases numbered 5, after V lost 3 bases and J lost 3 bases. From germline, CDR1 is SEHNR and CDR2 FQNEAQ (reference sequence). The CDR3 is CASSLTGGSHYGYTF. The CDR3 DNA reads as TGTGCCAGCAGCTTGACAGGGGGAAGTCACTATGGCTACACCTTC.

The chain recombines TRBV27 with TRBJ1-2; 9 bases map to TRBD1. CDR3 size: 16 residues. V trimming: 1 base; J trimming: 5 bases; junction bases outside the gene matches: 8. Germline loops: CDR1 MNHEY, CDR2 SMNVEV (reference sequence). In DNA form, the CDR3 reads TGTGCCAGCAGTTTATACCCTACAGGGGGCGGTTATGGCTACACCTTC. Protein: CASSLYPTGGGYGYTF.

The chain employs TRBV5-1 and TRBJ2-7; TRBD1 matches 9 bases. This CDR3 comprises 16 residues. V lost 0 bases, J lost 6 bases, and 10 bases stayed unmatched. From germline, CDR1 is SGHRS and CDR2 YFSETQ. CDR3 nucleotide sequence: TGCGCCAGCAGCTTGGCCTCCGGGACAGGGTATGGCGAGCAGTACTTC. Translation: CASSLASGTGYGEQYF.

This chain links TRBV1 with TRBJ2-7; whether TRBD1, the table's D call, matches the DNA was not checked. TRBV1 is a pseudogene. The CDR3 runs to 16 residues. The DNA of the CDR3 is TGCACCAGCAGCCAGCTCTCGGACAGGGGGTCCTATGAGCAGTACTTC. It yields the protein CTSSQLSDRGSYEQYF.

The chain uses TRBV10-3 and TRBJ1-5; unclear D gene. The CDR3 runs to 13 residues. The V end lost 11 bases, the J end lost 3 bases, and 14 bases lay between the germline ends. The germline V gene encodes CDR1 ENHRY and CDR2 SYGVKD. The CDR3 DNA is TGTGCCGGGCGAGCTGGTGCCAATCAGCCCCAGCATTTT. Amino acids: CAGRAGANQPQHF.

This clone turned up a few times. The rearrangement uses TRBV7-2 and TRBJ1-1; 8 bases fit TRBD1. This CDR3 region has 14 residues. J was trimmed by 10 bases and V by 5 bases; bases with no gene match: 12. Germline loops: CDR1 SGHTA, CDR2 FQGNSA. This chain's CDR3 is CASSPDRVMKGAFF. For the CDR3, the DNA is TGTGCCAGCAGCCCGGACAGGGTAATGAAAGGAGCTTTCTTT. The complete variable domain, with remaining parts taken from reference TRBV7-2 and TRBJ1-1, reads GAGVSQSPSNKVTEKGKDVELRCDPISGHTALYWYRQSLGQGLEFLIYFQGNSAPDKSGLPSDRFSAERTGGSVSTLTIQRTQQEDSAVYLCASSPDRVMKGAFFGQGTRLTVV.

To note about this clone: This same CDR3 is encoded by further DNA sequences in the sample. The chain recombines TRBV15 with TRBJ2-7; weak D call: TRBD2 (6 bases). Trimming cost V 2 bases and J 1 base, with 18 bases left between them. The CDR3 runs to 17 residues. Germline-derived CDR1 and CDR2 are LNHNV and YYDKDF (reference sequence). The DNA of the CDR3 is TGTGCCACCAGCAGACCCATGGGGCAGGAGGGGTCCTACGAGCAGTACTTC. This codes for CATSRPMGQEGSYEQYF.